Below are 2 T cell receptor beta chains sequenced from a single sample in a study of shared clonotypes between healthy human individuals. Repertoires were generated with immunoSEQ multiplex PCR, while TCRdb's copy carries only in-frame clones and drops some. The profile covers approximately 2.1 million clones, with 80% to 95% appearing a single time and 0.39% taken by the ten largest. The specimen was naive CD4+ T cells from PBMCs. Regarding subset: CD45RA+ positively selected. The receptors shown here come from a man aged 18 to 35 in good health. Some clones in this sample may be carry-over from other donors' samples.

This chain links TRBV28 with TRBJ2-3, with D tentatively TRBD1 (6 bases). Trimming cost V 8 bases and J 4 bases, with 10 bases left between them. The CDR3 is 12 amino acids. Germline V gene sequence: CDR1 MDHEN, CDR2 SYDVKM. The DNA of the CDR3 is TGTGCCAGCGGCAGGGGTGCAGATACGCAGTATTTT. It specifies CASGRGADTQYF.

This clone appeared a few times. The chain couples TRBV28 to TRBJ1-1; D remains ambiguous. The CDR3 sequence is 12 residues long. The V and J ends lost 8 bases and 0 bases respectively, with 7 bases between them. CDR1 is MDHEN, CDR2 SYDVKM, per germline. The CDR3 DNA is TGTGCCAGCGGAGTTTTGAACACTGAAGCTTTCTTT. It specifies CASGVLNTEAFF.